A selection of T cell receptor beta chains follows, all from one sample in a study of blood T cell repertoires in COVID-19. Profiled with immunoSEQ multiplex PCR; TCRdb holds only in-frame clones, not every one. Here the sample spans 400,000 to 450,000 clones, 75% to 90% being singletons. Source material: peripheral blood. These receptors all come from a woman in her 30s with active or convalescent COVID-19. CDR3s include the opening cysteine and the closing phenylalanine or tryptophan. A D gene is named only where the DNA matches it firmly. Size values are once, few and many counts, or a class for expanded clones, and some rows have none.

abundance: NA
j_gene: TRBJ2-2
d_gene: NA
v_gene: TRBV11-3
CDR3nt: TGTGCCAGCAGCTTAGGCCAGGGACTGTTTTTT
CDR3aa: CASSLGQGLFF

abundance: NA
j_gene: TRBJ2-2
d_gene: TRBD2
v_gene: TRBV19
CDR3nt: TGTGCCAGTAGGATGACTAGCGGGACCGGGGAGCTGTTTTTT
CDR3aa: CASRMTSGTGELFF

abundance: NA
j_gene: TRBJ1-4
d_gene: NA
v_gene: TRBV5-1
CDR3nt: TGCGCCAGCAGCTTAGATCCAGGGATGGAAGAAAAACTGTTTTTT
CDR3aa: CASSLDPGMEEKLFF

abundance: NA
j_gene: TRBJ1-5
d_gene: NA
v_gene: TRBV5-1
CDR3nt: TGCGCCAGCAGCCCCGGTGACTTTTCGGTGAATCAGCCCCAGCATTTT
CDR3aa: CASSPGDFSVNQPQHF

abundance: NA
j_gene: TRBJ2-5
d_gene: NA
v_gene: TRBV19
CDR3nt: TGTGCCAGTAGACTTGACGGGGGAGAGACCCAGTACTTC
CDR3aa: CASRLDGGETQYF

abundance: NA
j_gene: TRBJ2-1
d_gene: NA
v_gene: TRBV7-9
CDR3nt: TGTGCCAGCAGCAAAGACCAGGCTCGGCCGCAGTTCTTC
CDR3aa: CASSKDQARPQFF

abundance: few
j_gene: TRBJ2-7
d_gene: TRBD1
v_gene: TRBV27
CDR3nt: TGTGCCAGCAGTCCATGGGACAGCTCCTACGAGCAGTACTTC
CDR3aa: CASSPWDSSYEQYF

abundance: once
j_gene: TRBJ1-1
d_gene: TRBD1
v_gene: TRBV6-4
CDR3nt: TGTGCCAGCAGTGACTCCCGTGCGACAGGGAGAGCTTTCTTT
CDR3aa: CASSDSRATGRAFF

abundance: NA
j_gene: TRBJ1-1
d_gene: TRBD1
v_gene: TRBV2
CDR3nt: TGTGCCAGCAGTTGGACAGGGTCCAACACTGAAGCTTTCTTT
CDR3aa: CASSWTGSNTEAFF

abundance: NA
j_gene: TRBJ1-1
d_gene: NA
v_gene: TRBV6-1
CDR3nt: TGTGCCAGCAGTGAAGTTGGAGTTTACACTGAAGCTTTCTTT
CDR3aa: CASSEVGVYTEAFF

abundance: NA
j_gene: TRBJ1-1
d_gene: NA
v_gene: TRBV10-3
CDR3nt: TGTGCCATCAGCCTACAGGGTTCCACTGAAGCTTTCTTT
CDR3aa: CAISLQGSTEAFF